This TCR beta chain comes out of a study of blood T cell repertoires in COVID-19. As for the study in general: COVID-19 samples from acute and convalescent phases originated in the United States, Italy and Spain. PBMCs, B-cell-depleted T cells, or T cells were the source of the cDNA or gDNA that made up the material.

Authors' analysis steps: Quantification of nucleated cells was approximated via reference gene primer amplification. The method was immunoSEQ multiplex PCR; TCRdb's version includes in-frame clones alone and lacks a portion of them. The D gene and trimming were derived from the DNA, and the V and J assignments and clone size from that table. This repertoire shows 150,000 to 200,000 clones, approximately 92% found once; its top ten account for about 5%. The CDR3 is made up of 17 amino acids. The V gene end was trimmed by 6 bases and the J gene end by 2 bases; junction bases not matched to a gene: 13. Germline V lookup: CDR1 MRHNA, CDR2 SNTAGT.

The V gene is TRBV6-4, the J gene TRBJ2-3; the match to TRBD2 covers 8 bases. The source of this sequence is a woman aged 50 to 65 with acute or convalescent COVID-19. The specimen was peripheral blood. The CDR3 reads CASREPLAGGYTDTQYF. The CDR3 nucleotides read TGTGCCAGCAGGGAGCCCCTGGCGGGGGGCTACACAGATACGCAGTATTTT.